At least ten counts were recorded for the clone carrying this T cell receptor beta chain. This sample stems from a study of T cells in Graves' hyperthyroidism and ophthalmopathy. Study-wide background: Peripheral blood was secured at the point of initial diagnosis, before any treatment.

Authors of the study amplified TCR beta CDR3 regions from RNA transcripts. An initial round of RT-PCR targeting the TCR CDR3 relied on the HTBI primer set. TCRdb fed the multiplex PCR reads into MiXCR, producing one record per CDR3 protein. Among around 450,000 distinct CDR3 sequences listed, approximately 15% were seen once. Graves' hyperthyroidism was deemed stable given no ophthalmopathy progression within 18 months. Those with hyperthyroidism were 18 to 65 years old, newly diagnosed, and ill for under 2 months. The ends were cut back, 5 bases at V and 0 bases at J, with 13 bases in the middle. Germline CDR1 reads SGHTA; CDR2 reads FQGNSA. This CDR3 region has 15 residues.

V usage is TRBV7-2 and J usage is TRBJ1-1; D perhaps matches TRBD1 (6 bases). The sequenced material came from blood. The source of this sequence is a woman aged 18 to 35 with Graves' hyperthyroidism. CDR3: CASSPTTGMNTEAFF. CDR3 in DNA: TGTGCCAGCAGCCCGACGACAGGAATGAACACTGAAGCTTTCTTT.